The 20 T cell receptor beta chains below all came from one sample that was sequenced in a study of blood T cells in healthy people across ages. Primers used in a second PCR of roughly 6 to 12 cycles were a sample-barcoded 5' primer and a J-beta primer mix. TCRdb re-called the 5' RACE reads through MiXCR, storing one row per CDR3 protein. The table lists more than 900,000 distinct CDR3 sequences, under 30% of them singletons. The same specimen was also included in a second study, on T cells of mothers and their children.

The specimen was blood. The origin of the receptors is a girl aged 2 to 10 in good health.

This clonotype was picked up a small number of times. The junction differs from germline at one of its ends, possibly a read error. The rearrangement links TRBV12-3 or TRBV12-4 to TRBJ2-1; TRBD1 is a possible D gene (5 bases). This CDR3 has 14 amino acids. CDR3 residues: CASSSDTFYSEQFF. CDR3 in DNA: TGTGCCAGCAGTTCGGACACCTTTTACAGTGAGCAGTTCTTC.

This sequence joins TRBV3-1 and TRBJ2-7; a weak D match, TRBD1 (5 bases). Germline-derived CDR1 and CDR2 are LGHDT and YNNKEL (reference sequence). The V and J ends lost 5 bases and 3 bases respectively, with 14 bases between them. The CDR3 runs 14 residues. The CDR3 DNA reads TGTGCCAGCAGCTCGCACTCCCAGGGCTACGAGCAGTACTTC. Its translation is CASSSHSQGYEQYF.

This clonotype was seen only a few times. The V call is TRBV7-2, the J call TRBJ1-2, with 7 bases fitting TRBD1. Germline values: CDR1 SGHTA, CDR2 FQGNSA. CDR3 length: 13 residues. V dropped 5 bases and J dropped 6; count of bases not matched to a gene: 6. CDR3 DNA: TGTGCCAGCAGCAGAGCCCAGGGGGATGGCTACACCTTC. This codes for CASSRAQGDGYTF.

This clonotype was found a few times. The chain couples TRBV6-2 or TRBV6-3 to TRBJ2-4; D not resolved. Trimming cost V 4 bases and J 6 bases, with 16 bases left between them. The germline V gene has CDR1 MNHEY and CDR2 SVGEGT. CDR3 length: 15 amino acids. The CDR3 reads CASSSIGLWGNIQYF. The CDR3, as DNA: TGTGCCAGCAGTTCGATCGGCTTGTGGGGAAACATTCAGTACTTC.

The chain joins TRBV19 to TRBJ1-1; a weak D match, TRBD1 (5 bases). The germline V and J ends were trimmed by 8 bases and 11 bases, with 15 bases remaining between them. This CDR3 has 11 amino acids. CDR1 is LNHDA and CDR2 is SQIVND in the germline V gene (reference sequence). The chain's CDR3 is CASSWGEDAFF. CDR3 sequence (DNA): TGTGCCAGTTCCTGGGGGGAGGACGCTTTCTTT.

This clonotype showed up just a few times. As DNA, the CDR3 is TGTGCCAGCAGCTCTCGACTAGCGGGGGAGAATACGCAGTATTTT. Its protein is CASSSRLAGENTQYF. The chain joins TRBV7-9 to TRBJ2-3, with 12 bases aligning to TRBD2. The CDR3 covers 15 residues. Germline assignment: CDR1 SEHNR and CDR2 FQNEAQ (reference sequence). J was trimmed by 7 bases and V by 4 bases; bases with no gene match: 6.

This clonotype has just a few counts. The CDR3 nucleotides are TGCGCCAGCAGCCAAGGTAGGACAGTCACTGAAGCTTTCTTT. Encoded protein: CASSQGRTVTEAFF. The chain links TRBV4-3 to TRBJ1-1; TRBD1 is a possible D gene (6 bases). Germline V gives CDR1 LGHNA, CDR2 YSLEER. The CDR3 spans 14 residues. Trimming left V 1 base short and J 4 bases short, with 10 bases between.

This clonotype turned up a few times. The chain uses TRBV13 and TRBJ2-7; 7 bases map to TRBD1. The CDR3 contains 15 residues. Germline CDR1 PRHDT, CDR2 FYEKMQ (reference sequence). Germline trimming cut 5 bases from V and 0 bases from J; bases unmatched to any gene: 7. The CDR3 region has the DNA TGTGCCAGCAGCACCCGGGACAGTTACTCCTACGAGCAGTACTTC. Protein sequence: CASSTRDSYSYEQYF.

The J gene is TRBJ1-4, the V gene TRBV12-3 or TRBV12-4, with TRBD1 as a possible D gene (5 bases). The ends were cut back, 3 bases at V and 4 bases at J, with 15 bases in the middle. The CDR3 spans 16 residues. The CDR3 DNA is TGTGCCAGCAGTTTCTCGGGGGGGATCCGTAATGAAAAACTGTTTTTT. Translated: CASSFSGGIRNEKLFF.

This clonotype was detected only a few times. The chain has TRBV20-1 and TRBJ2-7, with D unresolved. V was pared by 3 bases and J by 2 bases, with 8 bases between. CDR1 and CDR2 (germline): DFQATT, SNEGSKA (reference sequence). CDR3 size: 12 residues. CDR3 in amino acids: CSASFRAYEQYF. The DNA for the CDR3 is TGCAGTGCTAGCTTCCGGGCCTACGAGCAGTACTTC.

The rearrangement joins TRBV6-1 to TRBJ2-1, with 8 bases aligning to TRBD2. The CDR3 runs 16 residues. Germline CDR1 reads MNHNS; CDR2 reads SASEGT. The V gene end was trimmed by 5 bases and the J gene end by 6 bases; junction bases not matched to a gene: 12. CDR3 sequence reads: CASSPPTSERLNEQFF. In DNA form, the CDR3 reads TGTGCCAGCAGTCCCCCGACTAGCGAGAGACTCAATGAGCAGTTCTTC.

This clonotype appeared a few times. The CDR3 coding sequence is TGTGCCAGCAGCCAATTTGTTGGGGACTCCTACAATGAGCAGTTCTTC. Protein sequence: CASSQFVGDSYNEQFF. This chain joins TRBV3-1 and TRBJ2-1, with D unresolved. Germline-derived CDR1 and CDR2 are LGHDT and YNNKEL (reference sequence). This CDR3 is 16 amino acids long. Between the trimmed V and J ends, which lost 2 bases and 0 bases, there was a span of 11 bases.

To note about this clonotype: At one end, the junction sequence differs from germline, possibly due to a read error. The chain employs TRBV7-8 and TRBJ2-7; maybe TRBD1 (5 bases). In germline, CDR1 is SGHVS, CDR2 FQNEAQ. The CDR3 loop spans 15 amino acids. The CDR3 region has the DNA TGTGCCAGCACCTTAGTTGCAGGGCCGAACAACGAGCAGTACTTC. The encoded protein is CASTLVAGPNNEQYF.

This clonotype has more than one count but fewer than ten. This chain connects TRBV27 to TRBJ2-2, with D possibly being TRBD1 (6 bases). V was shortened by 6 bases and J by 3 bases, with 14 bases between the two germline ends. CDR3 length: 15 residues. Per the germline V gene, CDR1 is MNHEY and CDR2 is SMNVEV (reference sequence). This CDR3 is CASSPGQIYTGELFF. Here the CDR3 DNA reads TGTGCCAGCAGCCCAGGACAGATATACACCGGGGAGCTGTTTTTT.

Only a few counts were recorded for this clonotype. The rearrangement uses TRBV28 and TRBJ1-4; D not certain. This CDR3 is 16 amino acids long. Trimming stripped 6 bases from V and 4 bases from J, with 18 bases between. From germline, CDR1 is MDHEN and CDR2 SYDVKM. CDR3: CASSTLSARDNEKLFF. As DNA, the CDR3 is TGTGCCAGCAGCACCTTATCGGCCCGGGATAATGAAAAACTGTTTTTT.

CDR3: CASSLAARTGPEAFF. In nucleotides, the CDR3 is TGTGCCAGCAGCTTGGCCGCACGGACAGGCCCTGAAGCTTTCTTT. V gene TRBV5-4 combines with J gene TRBJ1-1; 7 bases are shared with TRBD1. This CDR3 is 15 amino acids long. Germline V gene data show CDR1 as SGHNT and CDR2 as YYREEE (reference sequence). The trim removed 0 bases at V and 6 bases at J, leaving 8 bases unmatched.

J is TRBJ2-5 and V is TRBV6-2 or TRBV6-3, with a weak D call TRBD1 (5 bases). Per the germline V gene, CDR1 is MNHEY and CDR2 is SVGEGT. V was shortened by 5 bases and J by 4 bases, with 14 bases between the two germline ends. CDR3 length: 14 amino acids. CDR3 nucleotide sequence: TGTGCCAGCAGTATTGATGCAGGGCCAGAGACCCAGTACTTC. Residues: CASSIDAGPETQYF.

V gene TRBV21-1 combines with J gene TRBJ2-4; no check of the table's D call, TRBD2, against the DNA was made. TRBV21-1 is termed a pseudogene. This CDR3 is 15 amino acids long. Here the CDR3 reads CASAYGGGGKNIQYF. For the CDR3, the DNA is TGTGCCAGCGCCTATGGCGGAGGAGGCAAAAACATTCAGTACTTC.

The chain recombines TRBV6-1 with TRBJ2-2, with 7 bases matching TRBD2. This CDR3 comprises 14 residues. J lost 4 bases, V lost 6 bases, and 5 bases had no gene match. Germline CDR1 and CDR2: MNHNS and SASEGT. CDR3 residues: CASRERDSTGELFF. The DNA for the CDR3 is TGTGCCAGCAGAGAGCGGGACTCCACCGGGGAGCTGTTTTTT.

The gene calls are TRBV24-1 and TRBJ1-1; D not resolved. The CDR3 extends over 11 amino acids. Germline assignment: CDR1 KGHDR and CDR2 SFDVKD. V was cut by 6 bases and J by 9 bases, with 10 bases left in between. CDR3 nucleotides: TGTGCCACCAGTAATCCAAAGAAAGCTTTCTTT. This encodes CATSNPKKAFF.